This T cell receptor beta chain was recorded in a study of cytomegalovirus exposure and HLA in healthy donors. Use of 60 Vbeta and 13 Jbeta primers characterized the PCR. TCRdb's table, derived via immunoSEQ multiplex PCR, lists solely in-frame clones and lacks some. The sample includes approximately 180,000 clones, 80% to 90% of them seen just once. Germline CDR1 SGHVS, CDR2 FNYEAQ. V was trimmed by 2 bases and J by 3 bases, leaving 10 bases between them. This CDR3 has 14 residues. A note on this clone: Its antigen remains unidentified.

General study findings and limits: TCR beta chain V- and J-gene trimming was linked, in a later analysis, to a missense variant in DCLRE1C. Some TCR beta chains (about 170 of them) were listed as cytomegalovirus-associated.

The chain employs TRBV7-6 and TRBJ1-2; D possibly corresponds to TRBD1 (6 bases). Specimen: PBMCs. This receptor was identified in a girl between 10 and 17 years old in good health and CMV-seropositive. This chain's CDR3 is CASSLQGTDYGYTF. CDR3 nucleotide sequence: TGTGCCAGCAGCTTACAGGGGACCGACTATGGCTACACCTTC. Supplemented by reference TRBV7-6 and TRBJ1-2, the full variable domain reads GAGVSQSPRYKVTKRGQDVALRCDPISGHVSLYWYRQALGQGPEFLTYFNYEAQQDKSGLPNDRFSAERPEGSISTLTIQRTEQRDSAMYRCASSLQGTDYGYTFGSGTRLTVV.